This TCR beta chain derives from a study of OX40 agonist ivuxolimab in advanced cancers. Study-wide results and caveats: Researchers did not determine the expanded peripheral T cells' antigen specificity.

The V end was cut by 5 bases, the J end by 3 bases, with 8 bases between. The CDR3 is made up of 13 amino acids. The V gene's germline CDR1 is MNHEY and CDR2 SMNVEV (reference sequence). As for this clone: The target antigen is unknown.

Assay: immunoSEQ multiplex PCR; the TCRdb copy retains only in-frame clones and omits some. The repertoire holds 35,000 or so clones, with 82% as singletons. This sample comprised CD4+ or CD8+ T cells sorted from blood, obtained in a trial of the OX40 agonist ivuxolimab. The TCR comes from an adult with an advanced solid tumor such as melanoma, head and neck, liver or kidney cancer. The chain carries TRBV27 and TRBJ1-3, with no clear D. CDR3 region: CASSARVGNTIYF. In nucleotides, the CDR3 is TGTGCCAGCAGTGCGCGAGTTGGAAACACCATATATTTT.